This entry concerns a single T cell receptor beta chain. Its antigen is not known. V was cut by 4 bases and J by 6 bases, with 13 bases left in between. CDR1 and CDR2 from the germline V gene are SQVTM and ANQGSEA. This CDR3 is built from 13 residues. These data are taken from a study of cytotoxic CD8 clonotypes in ibrutinib-treated CLL. The repertoire was sequenced with immunoSEQ multiplex PCR; TCRdb's copy has only in-frame clones and lacks some. The sample holds 300,000 to 350,000 clones, approximately 80% seen once. The study's findings and limits: Clonality rose at ibrutinib response and fell back toward baseline at progression.

The clonotype was recovered from a human donor with chronic lymphocytic leukemia. The sequenced sample was PBMCs, obtained before ibrutinib treatment. The chain joins TRBV29-1 to TRBJ1-5; D not resolved. CDR3 sequence reads: CSVGDGSAQPQHF. CDR3 sequence (DNA): TGCAGCGTTGGTGACGGCTCGGCTCAGCCCCAGCATTTT.